This is a list of T cell receptor beta chains from one sample in a study of PD-L1 blockade in urothelial cancer. Profiling relied on immunoSEQ multiplex PCR, and the TCRdb table lists in-frame clones only, not all of them. In the table there are around 100,000 clones, around 86% of which are singletons. Material: PBMCs, obtained around atezolizumab (anti-PD-L1) treatment. The receptors stem from a man aged 55-75 years with urothelial cancer. Both conserved end residues are part of each CDR3. A D gene is named only where the DNA matches it firmly. Size values are once, few and many counts, or a class for expanded clones, and some rows have none.

V	size	J	D	length	DNA	CDR3
TRBV6-1	once	TRBJ2-7	TRBD2	17	TGTGCCAGCAGTGAATATTTTGGACTAGCGGGAGCGGGCGAGCAGTACTTC	CASSEYFGLAGAGEQYF
TRBV4-1	-	TRBJ1-6	-	16	TGCGCCAGCAGCCCTTCTGGAGGGCATCTAGATTCACCCCTCCACTTT	CASSPSGGHLDSPLHF
TRBV5-1	-	TRBJ2-2	-	16	TGCGCCAGCAGCTTGGCCCCAGGGGCGAACACCGGGGAGCTGTTTTTT	CASSLAPGANTGELFF
TRBV28	-	TRBJ1-2	TRBD1	15	TGTGCCAGCAGTTTGAAGGGGGCATGGAACTATGGCTACACCTTC	CASSLKGAWNYGYTF
TRBV6-5	-	TRBJ1-1	-	14	TGTGCCAGCAGTTACGGGGGGATGAACACTGAAGCTTTCTTT	CASSYGGMNTEAFF
TRBV7-9	many	TRBJ1-5	-	15	TGTGCCAGCAGCTTAGAAGATAAAAGGTCCCCAGGCTGGCATTTT	CASSLEDKRSPGWHF
TRBV6-5	-	TRBJ2-7	-	11	TGTGCCAGCAGTACCGCGTCCGAGCAGTACTTC	CASSTASEQYF
TRBV19	-	TRBJ1-5	TRBD1	14	TGTGCCAGTAGTGGACAGGGGGCAGGTCAGCCCCAGCATTTT	CASSGQGAGQPQHF
TRBV19	once	TRBJ1-2	-	12	TGTGCCAGTAGTATGGGAGGGTATGGCTACACCTTC	CASSMGGYGYTF
TRBV7-8	-	TRBJ2-7	TRBD1	17	TGTGCCAGCAGCTTAGCAGCCCCGACAGGGGGTAGTCACGAGCAGTACTTC	CASSLAAPTGGSHEQYF
TRBV6-1	-	TRBJ1-5	-	14	TGTGCCAGCAGTGAAGTCGAGTACCTACAGCCCCAGCATTTT	CASSEVEYLQPQHF
TRBV6-6	-	TRBJ2-5	TRBD2	16	TGTGCCACCGGGTTTCATAGCGGGGGGGCCGGTGAGACCCAGTACTTC	CATGFHSGGAGETQYF
TRBV7-3	-	TRBJ2-1	TRBD2	17	TGTGCCAGCAGCTCAAACCCGGGACTAGCGGGAGGGAATGAGCAGTTCTTC	CASSSNPGLAGGNEQFF
TRBV7-3	-	TRBJ2-6	TRBD1	16	TGTGCCAGCAGTCAACCAGGGGGAGCTGGGGCCAACGTCCTGACTTTC	CASSQPGGAGANVLTF
TRBV28	-	TRBJ1-4	-	14	TGTGCCAGCATCTCTTGGGGCACTAATGAAAAACTGTTTTTT	CASISWGTNEKLFF
TRBV19	-	TRBJ1-2	TRBD1	15	TGTGCCAGTAGTCCCCAGGGACAGGGGGCGTCTGGCTACACCTTC	CASSPQGQGASGYTF
TRBV6-5	-	TRBJ1-4	-	16	TGTGCCAGCAGTTACTTGGCGCAGGGAAGGGGGGAAAAACTGTTTTTT	CASSYLAQGRGEKLFF
TRBV5-1	-	TRBJ2-5	TRBD1	15	TGCGCCAGCAGCCCGCCTAGACAGGGCCAAGAGACCCAGTACTTC	CASSPPRQGQETQYF
TRBV7-3	-	TRBJ1-2	-	13	TGTGCCAGCAGCTTATCGACCGGGGGAGGCTACACCTTC	CASSLSTGGGYTF
TRBV10-3	-	TRBJ2-1	-	11	TGTGCCATCAGTGCCCTCAATGAGCAGTTCTTC	CAISALNEQFF
TRBV28	once	TRBJ1-5	-	13	TGTGCCAGCAGCCAGGGGTCCAATCAGCCCCAGCATTTT	CASSQGSNQPQHF
TRBV9	-	TRBJ2-5	TRBD1	14	TGTGCCAGCAGCCCCACCGGGACAGGGGAGACCCAGTACTTC	CASSPTGTGETQYF
TRBV28	-	TRBJ2-2	-	18	TGTGCCAGCAGGGCAAACGGGATTGGCGGGATGAACACCGGGGAGCTGTTTTTT	CASRANGIGGMNTGELFF
TRBV6-4	-	TRBJ2-2	TRBD1	15	TGTGCCAGCAGTGCCGTCGGACAGGACACCGGGGAGCTGTTTTTT	CASSAVGQDTGELFF
TRBV28	-	TRBJ1-2	-	15	TGTGCCAGCAGTTCCCTGGGGGGGCGCGGTTATGGCTACACCTTC	CASSSLGGRGYGYTF
TRBV30	once	TRBJ2-5	TRBD1	11	TGTGCCCGGGGACAGCAAGAGACCCAGTACTTC	CARGQQETQYF
TRBV6-5	-	TRBJ1-2	TRBD1	15	TGTGCCAGCAGTTACTTTCAGGGGGCAAACTATGGCTACACCTTC	CASSYFQGANYGYTF